This T cell receptor beta chain was recovered during a study of shared clonotypes between healthy human individuals. General study points: Donors were few, which limited the genetic and exposure-history diversity represented.

Assay execution took place at the deep level. Genomic DNA (from each subset) was split evenly across several immunoSEQ plates. TCRdb's table, derived via immunoSEQ multiplex PCR, lists solely in-frame clones and lacks some. The sample yields about 470,000 clones, roughly 80% seen once. When samples were unsorted, about 90 million PBMCs were used for genomic DNA. A word on this clone: Its antigen is not known.

Sequencing used PBMCs. The sequence was obtained from a woman between 40 and 55 years old in good health. Some clones in this sample may be carry-over from other donors' samples.

The CDR3 nucleotides are TGCGCCAGCAGGCTAGCCGACTACGAGCAGTACTTC. Protein sequence: CASRLADYEQYF. V usage is TRBV5-1 and J usage is TRBJ2-7; TRBD2 might be the D (5 bases). This CDR3 spans 12 amino acids. Germline lookup yields CDR1 SGHRS and CDR2 YFSETQ. Trimming stripped 5 bases from V and 3 bases from J, with 9 bases between.